A single sample is the source of the 27 T cell receptor beta chains below, sequenced in a study of Graves' ophthalmopathy and Graves' hyperthyroidism. As the template, RNA transcripts were used to amplify TCR beta CDR3 regions. HTBI primers were employed in first-round RT-PCR, then a second-round multiplex PCR followed. TCRdb analysed the multiplex PCR reads with MiXCR anew, one entry per CDR3 protein. This sample carries 650,000 to 900,000 distinct CDR3 sequences, roughly 41% of them seen once, and the ten largest clones take roughly 45%. Source material: peripheral blood. These receptors originate from an adult man with Graves' ophthalmopathy.

This clonotype has ten or more counts. This chain connects TRBV25-1 to TRBJ1-2; D gene ambiguous. Germline CDR1 is MGHDK and CDR2 is SYGVNS. The ends were cut back, 5 bases at V and 3 bases at J, with 10 bases in the middle. This CDR3 spans 13 amino acids. CDR3 loop: CASSWTGDYGYTF. The CDR3 DNA reads TGTGCCAGCAGTTGGACCGGGGACTATGGCTACACCTTC.

This clonotype was observed a few times. The V and J genes are TRBV20-1 and TRBJ2-7; D perhaps matches TRBD2 (7 bases). Trimming removed 3 bases at V and 5 bases at J, with 11 bases between. The CDR3 loop spans 12 amino acids. The germline CDR1 and CDR2 sequences are DFQATT and SNEGSKA (reference sequence). The CDR3 loop reads CSASRGGHEQYF. The DNA for the CDR3 is TGCAGTGCTAGTAGGGGGGGCCACGAGCAGTACTTC.

This chain uses TRBV7-9 with TRBJ2-7; a weak D match, TRBD2 (6 bases). The CDR3 spans 14 residues. The germline gives CDR1 SEHNR, CDR2 FQNEAQ (reference sequence). The V gene lost 5 bases and the J gene lost 7 bases, with 18 bases spanning the gap. This chain's CDR3 is CASSPSNGGGEQYF. As DNA, the CDR3 is TGTGCCAGCAGCCCTAGTAACGGGGGTGGGGAGCAGTACTTC.

This clonotype was counted ten times or more. The chain is built from TRBV19 and TRBJ2-7, with TRBD2 matching over 12 bases. In germline, CDR1 is LNHDA, CDR2 SQIVND (reference sequence). V dropped 6 bases and J dropped 7; count of bases not matched to a gene: 10. The CDR3 is made up of 15 amino acids. CDR3 region: CASSDSSGRAEEQYF. CDR3 DNA: TGTGCCAGTAGCGATTCTAGCGGGAGGGCCGAGGAGCAGTACTTC.

Comment on this clonotype: An end of the junction differs from the germline gene, which may be a read error. The CDR3 DNA follows: TGTGCCAGCAGTTTAGGGGTCATCGGGGTCAGGGACGAGACCCAGTACTTC. Its translation: CASSLGVIGVRDETQYF. This sequence joins TRBV7-9 and TRBJ2-5, with D possibly being TRBD1 or TRBD2 (5 bases each). Germline CDR1 SEHNR, CDR2 FQNEAQ (reference sequence). The CDR3 totals 17 residues.

Many counts were recorded for this clonotype. The CDR3 bases are TGTGCCACCAGCCAAAGCGGCAACAGCTTTCAGTACTTC. This gives the protein CATSQSGNSFQYF. The chain is built from TRBV15 and TRBJ2-7; perhaps TRBD2 as D (5 bases). The V and J ends lost 5 bases and 10 bases respectively, with 18 bases between them. This CDR3 spans 13 amino acids. Germline V gene data show CDR1 as LNHNV and CDR2 as YYDKDF (reference sequence).

This chain's CDR3 is CSARPGPEQYF. The CDR3 nucleotides read TGCAGTGCTAGGCCTGGACCCGAGCAGTACTTC. The chain is built from TRBV20-1 and TRBJ2-7; no firm D call. The germline V gene has CDR1 DFQATT and CDR2 SNEGSKA (reference sequence). The CDR3 is 11 amino acids. V lost 3 bases, J lost 6 bases, and 9 bases lay in between.

The chain carries TRBV12-3 or TRBV12-4 and TRBJ2-6, with 7 bases matching TRBD1. Trimming took 8 bases from V and 2 from J; bases not matched to a gene: 6. This CDR3 region has 15 residues. Here the CDR3 reads CASLKGAAGANVLTF. The CDR3 nucleotides read TGTGCCAGCTTGAAGGGGGCTGCTGGGGCCAACGTCCTGACTTTC.

This clonotype was seen more than once but under ten times. V usage is TRBV25-1 and J usage is TRBJ1-2; weak D call: TRBD1 (5 bases). Germline V gene data show CDR1 as MGHDK and CDR2 as SYGVNS. V lost 5 bases to trimming and J lost 4 bases, with 11 bases between them. CDR3 length: 13 residues. This chain's CDR3 is CASSLRGPYGYTF. Written as DNA, the CDR3 is TGTGCCAGCAGTTTAAGGGGACCCTATGGCTACACCTTC.

The rearrangement joins TRBV9 to TRBJ1-1, with D maybe TRBD1 (6 bases). CDR1 is SGDLS and CDR2 is YYNGEE in the germline V gene. The V end lost 0 bases, the J end lost 5 bases, and 11 bases lay between the germline ends. The CDR3 has 14 amino acids. The CDR3 bases are TGTGCCAGCAGCGTAGTAGAGGGGGGTACTGAAGCTTTCTTT. Residues: CASSVVEGGTEAFF.

This clonotype was found a few times. The chain employs TRBV29-1 and TRBJ2-2; TRBD1 is a possible D gene (6 bases). CDR3 length: 15 amino acids. Trimming took off 2 bases at V and 2 bases at J, with 12 bases between the two ends. Per the germline V gene, CDR1 is SQVTM and CDR2 is ANQGSEA. CDR3 DNA sequence: TGCAGCGTTGAATTAAGGGGGAGTAACACCGGGGAGCTGTTTTTT. This codes for CSVELRGSNTGELFF.

In regard to this clonotype: The junction differs from germline at one of its ends, possibly a read error. The chain recombines TRBV5-1 with TRBJ2-6; possibly TRBD1 for D (5 bases). The CDR3 loop spans 17 amino acids. Germline-derived CDR1 and CDR2 are SGHRS and YFSETQ. The CDR3 coding sequence is TGCGCCGGCAGCTTAGGACACGCGACCTCTGGGGCCAACGTCCTGACTTTC. Its protein is CAGSLGHATSGANVLTF.

The chain carries TRBV10-3 and TRBJ1-1; 7 bases are shared with TRBD1. Looked up from germline, CDR1 is ENHRY and CDR2 is SYGVKD. CDR3 length: 14 residues. J was trimmed by 5 bases and V by 5 bases; bases with no gene match: 8. The CDR3 protein is CAISYTHRGTEAFF. For the CDR3, the DNA is TGTGCCATCAGTTACACCCACAGGGGAACTGAAGCTTTCTTT.

This clonotype has just a few counts. This chain links TRBV25-1 with TRBJ2-3, with a weak D call TRBD2 (5 bases). Trimming took off 6 bases at V and 6 bases at J, with 13 bases between the two ends. Germline V gene sequence: CDR1 MGHDK, CDR2 SYGVNS. The CDR3 extends over 13 amino acids. CDR3: CASRDYPGDTQYF. The CDR3 bases are TGTGCCAGCAGAGATTACCCGGGGGATACGCAGTATTTT.

This clonotype is a singleton in its sample. The rearrangement joins TRBV14 to TRBJ1-1; D may be TRBD1 (5 bases). There are 15 residues in the CDR3. Trimming left V 4 bases short and J 2 bases short, with 14 bases between. Germline V CDR1 and CDR2: SGHDN, FVKESK. In DNA, the CDR3 is TGTGCCAGCAGCCCCCGGACAAGGGGCAACACTGAAGCTTTCTTT. Translating gives CASSPRTRGNTEAFF.

The chain is built from TRBV19 and TRBJ1-5; 10 positions agree with TRBD1. Germline CDR1 is LNHDA and CDR2 is SQIVND (reference sequence). V trimming: 5 bases; J trimming: 7 bases; junction bases outside the gene matches: 11. The CDR3 spans 16 residues. The CDR3 DNA reads as TGTGCCAGTAGTGGACCCGGGACAGGGGATGGGCAGCCCCAGCATTTT. Its translation is CASSGPGTGDGQPQHF. Combining the CDR3 with reference TRBV19 and TRBJ1-5 gives the whole variable domain DGGITQSPKYLFRKEGQNVTLSCEQNLNHDAMYWYRQDPGQGLRLIYYSQIVNDFQKGDIAEGYSVSREKKESFPLTVTSAQKNPTAFYLCASSGPGTGDGQPQHFGDGTRLSIL.

Worth noting for this clonotype: One end of the junction fails to match germline, which may point to a read error. The gene calls are TRBV4-1 and TRBJ1-4, with D perhaps TRBD1 (5 bases). CDR3 length: 15 amino acids. Germline V gene sequence: CDR1 MGHRA, CDR2 YSYEKL. CDR3 in DNA: TGCGCCAGCAGCCGAGGATTCGGATGGGGGGAAAAACTATTTTTT. This codes for CASSRGFGWGEKLFF.

This rearrangement joins TRBV7-9 to TRBJ1-4, with 7 nucleotides matching TRBD1. In germline, CDR1 is SEHNR, CDR2 FQNEAQ (reference sequence). This CDR3 has 15 residues. The V gene end was trimmed by 5 bases and the J gene end by 8 bases; junction bases not matched to a gene: 11. Here the CDR3 DNA reads TGTGCCAGCAGCCGAGGGACACAGGGGCGCGAAAAACTGTTTTTT. Translation gives CASSRGTQGREKLFF. The full variable domain, with the rest looked up from reference TRBV7-9 and TRBJ1-4, is DTGVSQNPRHKITKRGQNVTFRCDPISEHNRLYWYRQTLGQGPEFLTYFQNEAQLEKSRLLSDRFSAERPKGSFSTLEIQRTEQGDSAMYLCASSRGTQGREKLFFGSGTQLSVL.

The V gene is TRBV30, the J gene TRBJ1-2; D is unclear. The CDR3 has 11 amino acids. Germline loops: CDR1 GTSNPN, CDR2 SVGIG (reference sequence). V lost 0 bases to trimming and J lost 8 bases, with 7 bases between them. Here the CDR3 DNA reads TGTGCCTGGAGTGTCGGGTCCGGCTACACCTTC. This codes for CAWSVGSGYTF.

This clonotype was seen once. A much larger clone differs by one base, so this may be a read error. This chain uses TRBV7-9 with TRBJ2-7; D not resolved. The CDR3 consists of 12 residues. Germline V CDR1 and CDR2: SEHNR, FQNEAQ (reference sequence). The chain's CDR3 is CAGSFVMGEQYF. In DNA form, the CDR3 reads TGTGCCGGCAGCTTTGTCATGGGGGAGCAGTACTTC.

This clonotype showed up many times. The genes are TRBV2 and TRBJ1-4; D is possibly TRBD1 (6 bases). Per germline, CDR1 SNHLY and CDR2 FYNNEI. The CDR3 loop spans 14 amino acids. The V end was cut by 5 bases, the J end by 7 bases, with 14 bases between. CDR3 sequence (DNA): TGTGCCAGCAGTCTGGGGGGCTATACTGAAAAACTGTTTTTT. This gives the protein CASSLGGYTEKLFF.

This clonotype was counted ten times or more. The chain employs TRBV29-1 and TRBJ1-2; 8 bases are a match to TRBD1. The CDR3 covers 17 residues. J lost 1 base, V lost 4 bases, and 14 bases had no gene match. The germline CDR1 and CDR2 sequences are SQVTM and ANQGSEA. In DNA form, the CDR3 reads TGCAGCGTTGCCTCGCAGTCGGATGACAGGGGTAACTATGGCTACACCTTC. Its translation: CSVASQSDDRGNYGYTF.

The J gene is TRBJ2-6, the V gene TRBV2; D is unclear. Germline assignment: CDR1 SNHLY and CDR2 FYNNEI. The CDR3 runs to 16 residues. Trimming removed 8 bases at V and 0 bases at J, with 14 bases between. The CDR3 sequence is CASLMGRTSGANVLTF. In DNA, the CDR3 is TGTGCCAGCCTCATGGGCAGGACCTCTGGGGCCAACGTCCTGACTTTC.

In this sample, this clonotype turned up many times. This chain connects TRBV9 to TRBJ2-7, with TRBD2 matching 7 bases. CDR3 length equals 15 residues. V trimming: 0 bases; J trimming: 2 bases; junction bases outside the gene matches: 5. The germline CDR1 and CDR2 sequences are SGDLS and YYNGEE. CDR3 sequence reads: CASSVGTGGAYEQYF. Written as DNA, the CDR3 is TGTGCCAGCAGCGTAGGAACGGGAGGCGCCTACGAGCAGTACTTC.

In this sample, this clonotype turned up a few times. This chain joins TRBV25-1 and TRBJ1-4; the D is unclear. V was pared by 6 bases and J by 0 bases, with 5 bases between. The CDR3 contains 13 residues. Looked up from germline, CDR1 is MGHDK and CDR2 is SYGVNS. The CDR3 reads CASRTPTNEKLFF. The CDR3 coding sequence is TGTGCCAGCAGGACCCCAACTAATGAAAAACTGTTTTTT.

This CDR3 is CARQEGTQYF. As DNA, the CDR3 is TGTGCCAGACAGGAGGGGACCCAGTACTTC. The V and J genes are TRBV28 and TRBJ2-5, with D perhaps TRBD2 (6 bases). The CDR3 has 10 amino acids. V lost 9 bases and J 7 bases, leaving 9 bases between the germline ends. CDR1 and CDR2 (germline): MDHEN, SYDVKM.

This clonotype was found a few times. The CDR3 DNA reads as TGTGCCAGCAGTTGGACCGATGGCCAGGAGACCCAGTACTTC. This sequence encodes CASSWTDGQETQYF. The V and J genes are TRBV12-3 or TRBV12-4 and TRBJ2-5; D not resolved. The V gene lost 4 bases and the J gene lost 5 bases, with 14 bases spanning the gap. This CDR3 contains 14 residues.